This T cell receptor beta chain was identified during a study of blood T cell repertoires in COVID-19. Study-level information: T cells, B-cell-depleted T cells, or PBMCs supplied cDNA or gDNA.

Clinical history as reported by participants underpinned cohort assignment. Before being deemed recovered, Cohort 3 donors had two negative PCRs, clearance, or symptom resolution. Per germline, CDR1 SGHTA and CDR2 FQGNSA. V lost 3 bases, J lost 3 bases, and 8 bases stayed unmatched. This CDR3 comprises 15 residues. Data came from immunoSEQ multiplex PCR; TCRdb stores just in-frame clones and leaves some out. Among over 200,000 clones listed, around 89% were seen once. The sequence derives from a man aged 35 to 55 who had recovered from COVID-19. The material sequenced was PBMCs or T cells enriched from blood (not recorded which). J is TRBJ2-7 and V is TRBV7-2; TRBD1 aligns across 7 bases. CDR3 residues: CASSFSGTEVYEQYF. The CDR3 nucleotides read TGTGCCAGCAGCTTTTCCGGGACAGAGGTCTACGAGCAGTACTTC.